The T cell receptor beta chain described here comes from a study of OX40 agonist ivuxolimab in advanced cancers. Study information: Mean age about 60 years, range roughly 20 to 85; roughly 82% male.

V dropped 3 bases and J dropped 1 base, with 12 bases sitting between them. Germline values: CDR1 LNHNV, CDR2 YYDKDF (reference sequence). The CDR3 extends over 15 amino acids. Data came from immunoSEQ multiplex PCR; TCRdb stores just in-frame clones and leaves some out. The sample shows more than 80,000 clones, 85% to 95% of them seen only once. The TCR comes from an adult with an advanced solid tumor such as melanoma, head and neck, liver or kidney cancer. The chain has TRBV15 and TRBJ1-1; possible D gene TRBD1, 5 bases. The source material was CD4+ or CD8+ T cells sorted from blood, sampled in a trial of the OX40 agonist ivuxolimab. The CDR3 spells CATSSLQVGNTEAFF. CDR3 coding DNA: TGTGCCACCAGCAGCCTACAGGTGGGGAACACTGAAGCTTTCTTT.